This entry concerns a single T cell receptor beta chain. In its sample, this clonotype was seen a few times. What this receptor recognizes is not known. No base-level quality is on record; no much larger clone is a single base apart. Only healthy Caucasian donors were included. Miltenyi CD45RO+ enrichment and human naive T-cell isolation kits were used to isolate memory (CD45RO+) and naive T cells from PBMC. Libraries were made using 5' RACE. Sequencing instrument: Illumina HiSeq 2000. Template switching added a universal primer binding site, and the final cDNA carried a unique molecular identifier that allowed TCR cDNA molecules to be counted accurately. Specific primers in the conserved constant-segment region were used to synthesize first-strand cDNA for the TCR alpha and beta chains. Each cDNA library was double barcoded, with a SMART-Mk sample barcode plus Illumina barcodes, to control for contamination. TruSeq adapter sequences, together with Illumina sample barcodes, were added in two successive PCR steps. The TCR alpha and beta cDNA libraries were sequenced on the Illumina HiSeq platform using custom primers. In the paper's pipeline: Raw reads were processed with MiGEC to extract unique molecular identifiers, and MiXCR was used to determine CDR3 positions. For each individual, recombination models were inferred using an EM algorithm with the repgenHMM and IGoR tools. Shared clonotypes were analyzed with the tcR package in R, and sharing was normalized by the product of cloneset sizes. To study raw recombination without the effects of thymic and clonal selection, out-of-frame nonproductive sequences were analyzed. The public reads were reprocessed in TCRdb via fastp at Q25 and MiXCR, keeping in-frame beta chains. Each entry is one CDR3 protein sequence, shown with its most common DNA and genes. The V and J calls reflect TCRdb's pipeline rather than the authors' work. The sample records approximately 240,000 distinct CDR3 sequences, around an eighth of which are singletons. The ten largest clones add up to 8.8% of the sample.

This sample is part of a study of identical twins listed by TCRdb under 2016. For the wider study: TCR alpha and beta repertoires from monozygotic twins, unrelated adults of various ages and cord blood were deep-sequenced to test whether fetal clonotypes persist. To rule out contamination, the twin experiments were replicated at different times with different library preparation protocols. The study at large found these results: Abundant cord blood beta clonotypes carried fewer insertions; young adult naive repertoires showed a weaker similar trend, while memory repertoires showed none. In monozygotic twins, out-of-frame TCR alpha sharing was systematically underestimated by recombination models, although the models agreed with sharing between unrelated individuals. Compared with coincidental sharing between unrelated individuals, out-of-frame TCR alpha sequences shared between twins had an excess of sequences with low generation probability. Zero-insertion analyses could be partly confounded by invariant T cells such as MAIT and iNKT, though diverse VJ usage argued against such confounding for most clonotypes. The excess sharing between twins in beta out-of-frame sequences was weaker because fewer shared sequences reduced the signal-to-noise ratio. Conclusions relied on cross-sectional statistical analysis, since the same donors could not be followed over many years.

The CDR3 runs 13 amino acids, cysteine and phenylalanine included. Only the CDR3 portion is preserved as DNA: 39 bases, with reading frame beginning at the first base. Trimming takes 2 bases from V and 7 bases from J, and the germline ends sit 11 bases apart. The germline V gene encodes CDR1 SGHVS and CDR2 FNYEAQ. The rearrangement joined TRBV7-6 to TRBJ1-1; no D segment can be confidently identified. This sequence was found in a woman between 18 and 30 years old in good health. Sequencing input: memory (CD45RO+) T cells sorted from blood. According to the study, the label for this sample's cell subset or site signals: CD45RO+ enriched T cells. Here the CDR3 is given as CASSLLADGEAFF. The sequenced DNA is TGTGCCAGCAGCTTACTCGCCGACGGTGAAGCTTTCTTT.